This T cell receptor (beta chain) was captured in a study of Graves' ophthalmopathy and Graves' hyperthyroidism. Study-level findings and limits: The model forecast ophthalmopathy progression, reaching 60% to 71% sensitivity and about 72% specificity.

Germline V gene data show CDR1 as MRHNA and CDR2 as SNTAGT. Trimming removed 8 bases from V and 4 bases from J, with 15 bases in between. The CDR3 is made up of 13 amino acids. The authors amplified TCR beta CDR3 regions from RNA transcripts. HTBI primers primed a first-round RT-PCR, and a second-round multiplex PCR followed. TCRdb re-analysed the multiplex PCR reads in MiXCR, keeping a single row per CDR3 protein. The sample lists about 620,000 distinct CDR3 sequences; approximately 21% were seen once. Exclusion criteria comprised other autoimmune diseases, uncontrolled infections, pregnancy or lactation in patients. Clinical symptoms, serum thyroxine, TRAb, thyroid ultrasound and orbital computed tomography determined diagnosis. PBMCs stemmed from over 9.5 ml of fresh peripheral blood. This clonotype was counted many times. The target antigen is unknown.

The sample taken for sequencing was peripheral blood. V usage is TRBV6-4 and J usage is TRBJ2-7, with a weak D call TRBD2 (6 bases). The sequence was collected from a woman younger than 35 with stable Graves' hyperthyroidism. Some clones in this sample may be carry-over from other donors' samples. CDR3 amino acids: CASRGLTFYEQYF. The CDR3 DNA sequence: TGTGCCAGCCGGGGACTTACTTTTTACGAGCAGTACTTC.